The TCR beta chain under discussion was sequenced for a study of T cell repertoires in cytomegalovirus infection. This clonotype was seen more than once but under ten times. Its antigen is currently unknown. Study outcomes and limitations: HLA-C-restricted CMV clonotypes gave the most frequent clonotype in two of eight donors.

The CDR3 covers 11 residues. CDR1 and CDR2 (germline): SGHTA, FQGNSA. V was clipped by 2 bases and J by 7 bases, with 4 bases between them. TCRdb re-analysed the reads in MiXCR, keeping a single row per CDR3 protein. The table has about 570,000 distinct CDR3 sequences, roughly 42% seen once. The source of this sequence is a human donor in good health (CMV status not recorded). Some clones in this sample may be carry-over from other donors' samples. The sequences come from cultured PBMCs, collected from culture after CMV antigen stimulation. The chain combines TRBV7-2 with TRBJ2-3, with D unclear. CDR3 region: CASSLQNTQYF. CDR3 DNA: TGTGCCAGCAGCTTACAAAATACGCAGTATTTT.